A single sample is the source of the 2 T cell receptor beta chains below, sequenced in a study of memory CD4+ T cells and cytomegalovirus serostatus. Single viable CD3+CD4+CD8-CD45RO+ cells were sorted as the memory CD4+ T cells. Profiling relied on immunoSEQ multiplex PCR, and the TCRdb table lists in-frame clones only, not all of them. The sample has 28,000 or so clones, around 76% seen once. Sequenced input: memory CD4+ T cells from blood. The receptors here all came from an adult in good health and CMV-seronegative.

The chain carries TRBV29-1 and TRBJ2-3, with 11 bases that match TRBD2. This CDR3 comprises 18 residues. V dropped 7 bases and J dropped 6; count of bases not matched to a gene: 21. Germline V gives CDR1 SQVTM, CDR2 ANQGSEA. The chain's CDR3 is CSAKRLAGLRIEVDTQYF. CDR3 sequence (DNA): TGCAGCGCCAAGCGACTAGCGGGATTGAGGATAGAAGTGGATACGCAGTATTTT.

The chain uses TRBV30 and TRBJ1-2; D not resolved. The CDR3 contains 11 residues. V lost 0 bases to trimming and J lost 5 bases, with 4 bases between them. CDR1 and CDR2 (germline): GTSNPN, SVGIG (reference sequence). The CDR3: CAWSVQYGYTF. The CDR3 nucleotides read TGTGCCTGGAGTGTCCAGTATGGCTACACCTTC.